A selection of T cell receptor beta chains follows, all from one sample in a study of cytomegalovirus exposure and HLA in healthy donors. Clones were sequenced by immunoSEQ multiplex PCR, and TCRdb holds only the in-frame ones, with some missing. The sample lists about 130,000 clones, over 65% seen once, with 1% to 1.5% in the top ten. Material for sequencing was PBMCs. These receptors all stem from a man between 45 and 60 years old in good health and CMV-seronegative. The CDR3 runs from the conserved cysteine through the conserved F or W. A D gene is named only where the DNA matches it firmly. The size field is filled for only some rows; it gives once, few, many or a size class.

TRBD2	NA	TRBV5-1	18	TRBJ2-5	CASSLGLAGNSGQETQYF
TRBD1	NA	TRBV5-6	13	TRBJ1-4	CASSRQGNEKLFF
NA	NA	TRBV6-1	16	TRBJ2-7	CASSEAAGQNSYEQYF
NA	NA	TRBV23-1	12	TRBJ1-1	CASSRVLKEAFF
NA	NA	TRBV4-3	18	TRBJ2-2	CASSQGVLVTGNTGELFF
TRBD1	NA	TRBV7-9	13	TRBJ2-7	CSSRRTGEGEQYF
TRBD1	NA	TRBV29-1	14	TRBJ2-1	CSVFTGGSYNEQFF
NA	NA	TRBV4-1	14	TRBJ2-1	CASSQGLSNNEQFF
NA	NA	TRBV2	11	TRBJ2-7	CASSAGYEQYF
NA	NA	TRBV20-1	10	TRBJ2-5	CSATQETQYF
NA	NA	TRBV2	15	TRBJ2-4	CASSKMRQGKNIQYF
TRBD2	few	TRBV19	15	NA	CASSSSGRATYEQYF
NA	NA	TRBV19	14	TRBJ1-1	CASQIREGNTEAFF
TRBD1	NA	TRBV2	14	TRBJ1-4	CASGDRATNEKLFF
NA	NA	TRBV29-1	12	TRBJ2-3	CSARILGDTQYF
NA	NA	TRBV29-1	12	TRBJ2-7	CSVEDGGDEQYF
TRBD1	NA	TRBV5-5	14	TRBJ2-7	CASSLPPGGYEQYF
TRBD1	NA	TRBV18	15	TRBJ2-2	CASSARDRTTGELFF
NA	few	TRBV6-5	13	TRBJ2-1	CASSNSQANEQFF
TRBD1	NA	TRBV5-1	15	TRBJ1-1	CASSLGTGTWTEAFF